The clone carrying this T cell receptor beta chain has more than one count but fewer than ten. The antigen is unknown. The record originates from a study of beta chain features in type 1 diabetes. The overall study: Similarity in age, gender and cell yields was seen between patients and healthy donors.

TCRB transcripts that were expressed got sequenced, as all of the isolated RNA had been reverse transcribed. Roughly 3.6 million reads on average were seen across naive, central memory and regulatory T cell samples. Method: immunoSEQ multiplex PCR; TCRdb's copy keeps in-frame clones and lacks some. Of about 410,000 clones in the sample, roughly 13% were seen once. Per the germline V gene, CDR1 is SEHNR and CDR2 is FQNEAQ (reference sequence). The CDR3 runs to 12 residues. Trimming shortened V by 5 bases and J by 5 bases, and 9 bases separated the two germline ends. Overall study findings and caveats: Short templates might get an advantage during PCR, and this would be equal in patients and controls. When VDJ junctions were examined, type 1 diabetes patients showed fewer insertions and more deletions.

The sequence came from a man aged 25 to 45 in good health. Sequencing was carried out using naive CD4+ T cells from blood. The rearrangement uses TRBV7-9 and TRBJ1-2; D is perhaps TRBD1 (6 bases). The CDR3 sequence is CASSMDSYGYTF. The CDR3 coding sequence is TGTGCCAGCAGCATGGACAGTTATGGCTACACCTTC.